The next 25 T cell receptor beta chains were all read from a single sample in a study of cytomegalovirus exposure and HLA in healthy donors. Use of 60 Vbeta and 13 Jbeta primers characterized the PCR. Using immunoSEQ multiplex PCR, the repertoire was profiled, and TCRdb retains in-frame clones only, with some absent. In the table there are roughly 150,000 clones, approximately 84% of which are singletons. The sequenced material came from PBMCs. These receptors all stem from a woman under 30 in good health and CMV-seronegative.

The table lists this clone with a count of one. CDR3 protein: CASSYAGLGTETQYF. DNA for the CDR3: TGTGCCAGCAGTTATGCGGGACTGGGGACGGAGACCCAGTACTTC. The rearrangement joins TRBV6-5 to TRBJ2-5; TRBD2 is a possible D gene (6 bases). Trimming took 3 bases from V and 5 from J, leaving 16 bases between them. Germline V gene data show CDR1 as MNHEY and CDR2 as SVGAGI. The CDR3 is made up of 15 amino acids.

This chain links TRBV5-1 with TRBJ1-4; 7 bases line up with TRBD1. V shed 4 bases, J shed 0 bases, and the junction held 3 bases outside the gene matches. The CDR3 covers 15 residues. Per germline, CDR1 SGHRS and CDR2 YFSETQ. DNA for the CDR3: TGCGCCAGCAGCCCGGGACAGCCAACTAATGAAAAACTGTTTTTT. Residues: CASSPGQPTNEKLFF.

This rearrangement joins TRBV27 to TRBJ2-7, with D maybe TRBD1 (5 bases). This CDR3 spans 15 amino acids. The germline gives CDR1 MNHEY, CDR2 SMNVEV (reference sequence). Trimming took 0 bases from V and 4 from J, leaving 13 bases between them. The CDR3 DNA sequence: TGTGCCAGCAGTTTATCATTTCCAGGGATATACGAGCAGTACTTC. Translated: CASSLSFPGIYEQYF.

CDR3 bases: TGCGCCAGCAGCTGGCAGGGGGTGAGCAATCAGCCCCAGCATTTT. Its translation is CASSWQGVSNQPQHF. V gene TRBV10-2 combines with J gene TRBJ1-5; 7 nucleotides agree with TRBD1. The CDR3 totals 15 residues. The germline V gene has CDR1 WSHSY and CDR2 SAAADI. The trim removed 6 bases at V and 1 base at J, leaving 6 bases unmatched.

This clone occurred a few times. The chain carries TRBV5-4 and TRBJ2-7; D is possibly TRBD1 (6 bases). Trimming shortened V by 3 bases and J by 7 bases, and 14 bases separated the two germline ends. This CDR3 has 13 amino acids. Germline CDR1 is SGHNT and CDR2 is YYREEE (reference sequence). The chain's CDR3 is CASSSRQVGEQYF. The CDR3 coding sequence is TGTGCCAGCAGCTCTCGACAGGTCGGTGAGCAGTACTTC.

V and J are TRBV30 and TRBJ1-6, with D possibly TRBD1 on 5 matching bases. The CDR3 runs 14 residues. V dropped 3 bases and J dropped 13 bases, with 19 bases sitting between them. The germline V gene has CDR1 GTSNPN and CDR2 SVGIG (reference sequence). The CDR3 nucleotides are TGTGCCTGGAGGCACGGGGGACCTCGGGCGCCCCTCCACTTT. The encoded protein is CAWRHGGPRAPLHF.

V usage is TRBV27 and J usage is TRBJ1-5, with D maybe TRBD1 (5 bases). Per germline, CDR1 MNHEY and CDR2 SMNVEV (reference sequence). The CDR3 totals 19 residues. V was trimmed by 6 bases and J by 0 bases, leaving 24 bases between them. CDR3 loop: CASRPSRAFWTPSNQPQHF. The DNA for the CDR3 is TGTGCCAGCAGACCATCTCGAGCCTTCTGGACACCTAGCAATCAGCCCCAGCATTTT.

This clone has a single count. V gene TRBV11-1 combines with J gene TRBJ1-1; perhaps TRBD1 as D (5 bases). The V end lost 8 bases, the J end lost 4 bases, and 14 bases lay between the germline ends. This CDR3 comprises 13 residues. CDR1 is SGHAT, CDR2 FQDESV, per germline (reference sequence). The CDR3 here is CASVGSGTTEAFF. DNA of the CDR3: TGTGCCAGCGTCGGGAGCGGGACCACTGAAGCTTTCTTT.

This chain joins TRBV4-3 and TRBJ2-1, with TRBD2 matching 10 bases. Germline V gives CDR1 LGHNA, CDR2 YSLEER. With V trimmed by 1 base and J by 12 bases, 3 bases remained unmatched. This CDR3 region has 13 residues. The CDR3 nucleotides are TGCGCCAGCAGCCAAGGACTAGCGGGCTCGCAGTTCTTC. This encodes CASSQGLAGSQFF.

V gene TRBV7-2 combines with J gene TRBJ1-6; a possible D gene is TRBD1 (6 bases). The CDR3 totals 17 residues. V gave up 0 bases and J gave up 7 bases, with 16 bases separating them. From germline, CDR1 is SGHTA and CDR2 FQGNSA. The CDR3 DNA follows: TGTGCCAGCAGCTTAGCGGGGACCGGGACAAGGAATTCACCCCTCCACTTT. It is translated as CASSLAGTGTRNSPLHF.

V gene TRBV5-5 combines with J gene TRBJ1-2, with a possible D match to TRBD1 (6 bases). CDR3 size: 14 residues. Looked up from germline, CDR1 is SGHKS and CDR2 is YYEKEE (reference sequence). Trimming stripped 6 bases from V and 4 bases from J, with 16 bases between. CDR3 nucleotides: TGTGCCAGCACATACGGACAGAACCTCTATGGCTACACCTTC. Translating it yields CASTYGQNLYGYTF.

The chain uses TRBV5-1 and TRBJ2-7, with 7 positions matching TRBD2. The length of the CDR3 is 15 residues. Germline CDR1 reads SGHRS; CDR2 reads YFSETQ. The V gene end was trimmed by 6 bases and the J gene end by 3 bases; junction bases not matched to a gene: 12. This chain's CDR3 is CASTPPGGSLYEQYF. CDR3 sequence (DNA): TGCGCCAGCACCCCCCCGGGGGGATCCCTCTACGAGCAGTACTTC.

V is TRBV7-2 and J is TRBJ1-5; 11 nucleotides line up with TRBD1. Per germline, CDR1 SGHTA and CDR2 FQGNSA. V gave up 6 bases and J gave up 6 bases; unmatched junction bases: 7. The CDR3 has 15 residues. The CDR3: CASSTGQGAFQPQHF. The CDR3 coding sequence is TGTGCCAGCAGTACCGGACAGGGGGCTTTTCAGCCCCAGCATTTT. Looking up the rest from reference TRBV7-2 and TRBJ1-5 gives the full variable domain: GAGVSQSPSNKVTEKGKDVELRCDPISGHTALYWYRQSLGQGLEFLIYFQGNSAPDKSGLPSDRFSAERTGGSVSTLTIQRTQQEDSAVYLCASSTGQGAFQPQHFGDGTRLSIL.

The CDR3 region is CASSPQTSGPPNEQFF. CDR3 coding DNA: TGCGCCAGCAGCCCTCAGACTAGCGGCCCACCCAATGAGCAGTTCTTC. The V and J genes are TRBV4-1 and TRBJ2-1, with 9 bases matching TRBD2. V lost 4 bases and J lost 6; bases outside the gene matches: 10. The CDR3 is made up of 16 amino acids. Germline loops: CDR1 MGHRA, CDR2 YSYEKL.

The chain joins TRBV5-6 to TRBJ1-4, with D possibly matching TRBD1 (6 bases). Germline loops: CDR1 SGHDT, CDR2 YYEEEE. Trimming took off 0 bases at V and 6 bases at J, with 12 bases between the two ends. The CDR3 loop spans 15 amino acids. The CDR3 DNA reads as TGTGCCAGCAGCTTGGCTTATGGGGGCGATGAAAAACTGTTTTTT. Its translation: CASSLAYGGDEKLFF.

This chain joins TRBV7-2 and TRBJ1-6; 7 bases align to TRBD1. The CDR3 totals 15 residues. Germline V CDR1 and CDR2: SGHTA, FQGNSA. Trimming removed 6 bases from V and 8 bases from J; junction bases left unmatched: 10. This chain's CDR3 is CASSYRQGRDSPLHF. The DNA for the CDR3 is TGTGCCAGCAGTTACAGACAGGGCAGAGATTCACCCCTCCACTTT.

The J gene is TRBJ2-7, the V gene TRBV9, with no clear D. The length of the CDR3 is 12 residues. V lost 4 bases, J lost 1 base, and 6 bases lay in between. Germline CDR1 SGDLS, CDR2 YYNGEE. The CDR3, as DNA: TGTGCCAGCAGCCCAGGTTCCTACGAGCAGTACTTC. The encoded protein is CASSPGSYEQYF.

This clone was recorded once. V is TRBV27 and J is TRBJ2-7, with 9 positions matching TRBD1. CDR3 size: 17 residues. J gave up 0 bases and V 2 bases, and 8 bases lay outside the gene matches. Looked up from germline, CDR1 is MNHEY and CDR2 is SMNVEV (reference sequence). CDR3 nucleotides: TGTGCCAGCAGTTTACGACTCCGGGACAGGGTCTCCTACGAGCAGTACTTC. As protein: CASSLRLRDRVSYEQYF.

This sequence joins TRBV13 and TRBJ2-7, with a weak D call TRBD2 (7 bases). Germline V CDR1 and CDR2: PRHDT, FYEKMQ (reference sequence). This CDR3 has 14 residues. Trimming removed 1 base from V and 5 bases from J, with 12 bases in between. The CDR3 DNA reads TGTGCCAGCAGCTTAGTCGGGGGGCAAAACGAGCAGTACTTC. Translating gives CASSLVGGQNEQYF.

The rearrangement links TRBV27 to TRBJ1-5; 8 nucleotides line up with TRBD1. Trimming cost V 6 bases and J 4 bases; bases outside gene matches: 8. The CDR3 contains 15 residues. Germline assignment: CDR1 MNHEY and CDR2 SMNVEV (reference sequence). The CDR3 bases are TGTGCCAGCAGCCCAACAGGGGGTGGAAATCAGCCCCAGCATTTT. Translated, it gives CASSPTGGGNQPQHF.

DNA of the CDR3: TGTGCCAGCAGCCAGGACAGGGCGAACACCGGGGAGCTGTTTTTT. This sequence encodes CASSQDRANTGELFF. The chain links TRBV4-2 to TRBJ2-2; TRBD1 agrees at 8 bases. Unmatched junction bases numbered 0, after V lost 3 bases and J lost 0 bases. Germline CDR1 LGHNA, CDR2 YNFKEQ. CDR3 size: 15 residues.

The chain combines TRBV20-1 with TRBJ2-7, with D perhaps TRBD1 (6 bases). Trimming shortened V by 5 bases and J by 4 bases, and 9 bases separated the two germline ends. Looked up from germline, CDR1 is DFQATT and CDR2 is SNEGSKA (reference sequence). CDR3 length equals 11 residues. In DNA form, the CDR3 reads TGCAGTGCTGTTACAGGGTACGAGCAGTACTTC. Its translation: CSAVTGYEQYF.

The V and J genes are TRBV6-5 and TRBJ2-2, with 7 bases matching TRBD2. The CDR3 sequence is 16 residues long. The germline gives CDR1 MNHEY, CDR2 SVGAGI. V was pared by 1 base and J by 0 bases, with 2 bases of the junction left unmatched. CDR3 coding DNA: TGTGCCAGCAGTTACTGGGAGGGAACGAACACCGGGGAGCTGTTTTTT. This translates into CASSYWEGTNTGELFF.

This clone was counted a single time. The chain has TRBV5-1 and TRBJ2-1; 10 positions match TRBD2. J was trimmed by 2 bases and V by 2 bases; bases with no gene match: 1. The CDR3 runs to 15 residues. Germline CDR1 and CDR2: SGHRS and YFSETQ. CDR3 in DNA: TGCGCCAGCAGCTTACTAGCGGGACCCTACAATGAGCAGTTCTTC. Its protein product is CASSLLAGPYNEQFF.

In this sample, this clone turned up once. DNA for the CDR3: TGTGCCAGCAGCCGTCTAGGTTCTGGCAGCCTCAATCAGCCCCAGCATTTT. It translates to CASSRLGSGSLNQPQHF. V is TRBV11-2 and J is TRBJ1-5; no firm D call. Trimming cost V 5 bases and J 3 bases, with 20 bases left between them. Germline CDR1 reads SGHAT; CDR2 reads FQNNGV. This CDR3 has 17 residues. The full variable domain, completed using reference TRBV11-2 and TRBJ1-5, is EAGVAQSPRYKIIEKRQSVAFWCNPISGHATLYWYQQILGQGPKLLIQFQNNGVVDDSQLPKDRFSAERLKGVDSTLKIQPAKLEDSAVYLCASSRLGSGSLNQPQHFGDGTRLSIL.